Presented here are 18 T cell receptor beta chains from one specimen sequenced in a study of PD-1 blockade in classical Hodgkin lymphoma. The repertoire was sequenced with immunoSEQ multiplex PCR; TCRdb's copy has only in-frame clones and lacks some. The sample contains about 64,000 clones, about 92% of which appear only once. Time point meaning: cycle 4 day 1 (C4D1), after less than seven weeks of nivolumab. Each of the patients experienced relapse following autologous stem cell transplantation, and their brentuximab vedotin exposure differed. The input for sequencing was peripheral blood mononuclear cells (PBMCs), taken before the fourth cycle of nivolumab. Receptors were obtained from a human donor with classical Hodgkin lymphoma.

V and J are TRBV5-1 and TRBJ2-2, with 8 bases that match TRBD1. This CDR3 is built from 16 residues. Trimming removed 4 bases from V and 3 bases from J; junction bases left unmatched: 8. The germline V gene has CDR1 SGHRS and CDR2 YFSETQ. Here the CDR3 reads CASSPRDRTDTGELFF. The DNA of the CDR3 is TGCGCCAGCAGCCCCCGGGACAGGACGGACACCGGGGAGCTGTTTTTT. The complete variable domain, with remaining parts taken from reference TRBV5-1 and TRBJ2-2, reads KAGVTQTPRYLIKTRGQQVTLSCSPISGHRSVSWYQQTPGQGLQFLFEYFSETQRNKGNFPGRFSGRQFSNSRSEMNVSTLELGDSALYLCASSPRDRTDTGELFFGEGSRLTVL.

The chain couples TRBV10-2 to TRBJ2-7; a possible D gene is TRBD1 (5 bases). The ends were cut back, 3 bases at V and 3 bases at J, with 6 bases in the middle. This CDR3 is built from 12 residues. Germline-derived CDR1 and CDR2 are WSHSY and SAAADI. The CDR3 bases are TGCGCCAGCAGTGAAACAGGCTACGAGCAGTACTTC. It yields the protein CASSETGYEQYF.

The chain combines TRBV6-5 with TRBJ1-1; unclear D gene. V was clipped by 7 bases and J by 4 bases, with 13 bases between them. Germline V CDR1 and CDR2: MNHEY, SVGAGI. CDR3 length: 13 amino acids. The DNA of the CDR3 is TGTGCCAGCAACCGCCACCTCGGCACTGAAGCTTTCTTT. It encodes CASNRHLGTEAFF.

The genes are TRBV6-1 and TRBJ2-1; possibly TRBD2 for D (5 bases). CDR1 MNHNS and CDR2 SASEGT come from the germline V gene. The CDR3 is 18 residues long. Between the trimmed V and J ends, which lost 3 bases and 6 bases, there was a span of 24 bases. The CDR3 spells CASSESIGTWIGSNEQFF. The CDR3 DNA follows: TGTGCCAGCAGTGAGAGCATAGGAACCTGGATTGGGAGCAATGAGCAGTTCTTC.

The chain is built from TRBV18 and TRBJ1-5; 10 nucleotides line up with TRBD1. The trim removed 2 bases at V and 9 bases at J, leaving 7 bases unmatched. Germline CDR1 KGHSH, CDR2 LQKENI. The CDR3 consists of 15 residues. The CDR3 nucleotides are TGTGCCAGCTCACCATCGACAGGGGGCGTACGGCCCCAGCATTTT. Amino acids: CASSPSTGGVRPQHF.

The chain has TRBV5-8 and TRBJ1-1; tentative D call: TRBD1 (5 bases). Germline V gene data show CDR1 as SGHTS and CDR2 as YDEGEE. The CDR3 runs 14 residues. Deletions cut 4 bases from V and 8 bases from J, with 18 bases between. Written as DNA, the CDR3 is TGTGCCAGCAGCCAAGGTGAAGGGGTTGCCGAAGCTTTCTTT. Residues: CASSQGEGVAEAFF.

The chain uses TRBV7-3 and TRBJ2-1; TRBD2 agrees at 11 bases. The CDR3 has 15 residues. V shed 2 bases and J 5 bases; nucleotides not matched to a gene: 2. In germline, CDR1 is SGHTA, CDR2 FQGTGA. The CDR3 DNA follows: TGTGCCAGCAGCTTATCGGGACTAGCGGACAATGAGCAGTTCTTC. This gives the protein CASSLSGLADNEQFF.

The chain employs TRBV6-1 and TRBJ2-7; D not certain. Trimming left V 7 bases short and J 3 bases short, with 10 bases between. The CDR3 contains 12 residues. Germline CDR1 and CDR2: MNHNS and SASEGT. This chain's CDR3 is CASKGQRYEQYF. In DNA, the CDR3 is TGTGCCAGCAAAGGGCAGCGCTACGAGCAGTACTTC.

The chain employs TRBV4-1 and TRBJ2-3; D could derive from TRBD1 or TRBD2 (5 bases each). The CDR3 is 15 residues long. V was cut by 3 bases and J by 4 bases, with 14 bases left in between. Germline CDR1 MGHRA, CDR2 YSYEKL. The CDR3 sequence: CASSQGEVFSDTQYF. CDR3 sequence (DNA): TGCGCCAGCAGCCAGGGGGAAGTTTTCTCAGATACGCAGTATTTT.

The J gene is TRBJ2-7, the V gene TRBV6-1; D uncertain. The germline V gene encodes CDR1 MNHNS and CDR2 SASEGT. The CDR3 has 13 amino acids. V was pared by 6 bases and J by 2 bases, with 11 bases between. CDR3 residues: CASRGMVTYEQYF. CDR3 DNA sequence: TGTGCCAGCAGGGGGATGGTTACCTACGAGCAGTACTTC.

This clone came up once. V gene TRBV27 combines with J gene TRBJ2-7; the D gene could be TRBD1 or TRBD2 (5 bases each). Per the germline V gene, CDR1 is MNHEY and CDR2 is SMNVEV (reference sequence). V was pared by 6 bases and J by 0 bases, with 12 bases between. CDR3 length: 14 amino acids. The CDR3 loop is CASSRRDPSYEQYF. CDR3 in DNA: TGTGCCAGCAGCCGACGGGACCCCTCCTACGAGCAGTACTTC.

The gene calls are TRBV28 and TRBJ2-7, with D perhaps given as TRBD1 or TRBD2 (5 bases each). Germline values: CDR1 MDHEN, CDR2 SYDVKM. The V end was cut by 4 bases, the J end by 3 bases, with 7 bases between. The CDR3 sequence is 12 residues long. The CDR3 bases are TGTGCCAGCAGTTGGGGGAGCTACGAGCAGTACTTC. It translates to CASSWGSYEQYF. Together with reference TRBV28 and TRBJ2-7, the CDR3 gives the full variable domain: DVKVTQSSRYLVKRTGEKVFLECVQDMDHENMFWYRQDPGLGLRLIYFSYDVKMKEKGDIPEGYSVSREKKERFSLILESASTNQTSMYLCASSWGSYEQYFGPGTRLTVT.

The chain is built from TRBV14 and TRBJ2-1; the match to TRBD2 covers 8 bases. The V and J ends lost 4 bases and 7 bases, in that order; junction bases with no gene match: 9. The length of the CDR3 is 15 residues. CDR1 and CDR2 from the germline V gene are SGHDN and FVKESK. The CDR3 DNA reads TGTGCCAGCAGCCCCCTGTCGGGAGGGCTAAATGAGCAGTTCTTC. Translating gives CASSPLSGGLNEQFF.

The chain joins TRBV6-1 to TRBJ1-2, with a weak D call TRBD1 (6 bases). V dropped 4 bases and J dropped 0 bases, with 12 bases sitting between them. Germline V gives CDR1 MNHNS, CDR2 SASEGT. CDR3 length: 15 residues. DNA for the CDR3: TGTGCCAGCAGTGTAGGGCAGGGGACTAACTATGGCTACACCTTC. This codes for CASSVGQGTNYGYTF.

CDR3 DNA: TGTGCCAGCAGCTTAGTCGGCAATGAGCAGTTCTTC. This gives the protein CASSLVGNEQFF. The gene calls are TRBV7-9 and TRBJ2-1; no firm D call. Germline V gene lookup returns CDR1 SEHNR and CDR2 FQNEAQ (reference sequence). CDR3 length equals 12 residues. V lost 1 base, J lost 6 bases, and 4 bases lay in between.

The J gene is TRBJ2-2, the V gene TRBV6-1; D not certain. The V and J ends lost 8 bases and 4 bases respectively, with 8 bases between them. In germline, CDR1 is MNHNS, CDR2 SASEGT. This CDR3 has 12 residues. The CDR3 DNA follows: TGTGCCAGCGGTCTAGGCACCGGGGAGCTGTTTTTT. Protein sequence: CASGLGTGELFF.

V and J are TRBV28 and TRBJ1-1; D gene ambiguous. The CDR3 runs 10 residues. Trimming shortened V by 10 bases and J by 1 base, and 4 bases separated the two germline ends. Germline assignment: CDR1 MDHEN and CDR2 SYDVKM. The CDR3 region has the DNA TGTGCCACAAAGAACACTGAAGCTTTCTTT. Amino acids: CATKNTEAFF.

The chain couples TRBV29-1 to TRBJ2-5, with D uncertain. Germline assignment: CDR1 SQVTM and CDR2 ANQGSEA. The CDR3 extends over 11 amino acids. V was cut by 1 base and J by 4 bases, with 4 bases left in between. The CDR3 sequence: CSVEAVETQYF. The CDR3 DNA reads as TGCAGCGTTGAAGCCGTAGAGACCCAGTACTTC. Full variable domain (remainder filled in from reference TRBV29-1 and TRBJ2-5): SAVISQKPSRDICQRGTSLTIQCQVDSQVTMMFWYRQQPGQSLTLIATANQGSEATYESGFVIDKFPISRPNLTFSTLTVSNMSPEDSSIYLCSVEAVETQYFGPGTRLLVL.